The 16 T cell receptor beta chains reported below all come from one sample, sequenced in a study of T cell responses to AZD1222 COVID-19 vaccine (dated by TCRdb to the early 2020s). Read against the paper, the sample's time point label means: about 28 days (+/-7) after the second vaccine dose. Receptor libraries were prepared by the immunoSEQ multiplex PCR assay. The source is immuneACCESS, and TCRdb retained only in-frame sequences with V and J called. Part of the clones is not carried over; for the studies checked, unresolved V genes explain less than half of this, and the remainder is unexplained. A total of approximately 300,000 clones appear in this sample, 94% of them only once. Approximately 0.52% of the sample belongs to the ten largest clones. Material: peripheral blood, obtained 28 days after the second AZD1222 dose. These TCRs come from an adult who received the AZD1222 COVID-19 vaccine.

The sample holds one count of this clone. This chain links TRBV7-2 with TRBJ2-1; D is perhaps TRBD1 or TRBD2 (5 bases each). The CDR3 consists of 17 residues. V lost 2 bases and J lost 3, with 17 bases in between. Germline loops: CDR1 SGHTA, CDR2 FQGNSA. The CDR3 region has the DNA TGTGCCAGCAGCTTACGGGTTGGGGGAGCCAACTACAATGAGCAGTTCTTC. It is translated as CASSLRVGGANYNEQFF. Drawing the rest from reference TRBV7-2 and TRBJ2-1, the complete variable domain is GAGVSQSPSNKVTEKGKDVELRCDPISGHTALYWYRQSLGQGLEFLIYFQGNSAPDKSGLPSDRFSAERTGGSVSTLTIQRTQQEDSAVYLCASSLRVGGANYNEQFFGPGTRLTVL.

Turning to this clone: This CDR3 fails to terminate in the conserved phenylalanine or tryptophan, so it likely reflects a read error. It is unclear where the CDR3 begins or ends on the DNA, so no DNA is shown, and the CDR3 is as TCRdb lists it. The J gene is TRBJ2-7, the V gene TRBV11-2; the table's D call, TRBD1, was not checked against the DNA. The germline CDR1 and CDR2 sequences are SGHAT and FQNNGV. The CDR3 spans 11 residues, counting both ends. CDR3 sequence: CASSSGTATLI.

This chain uses TRBV5-8 with TRBJ1-2; D is uncertain. V was shortened by 0 bases and J by 6 bases, with 12 bases between the two germline ends. Germline V gene lookup returns CDR1 SGHTS and CDR2 YDEGEE. CDR3 length: 14 residues. CDR3 sequence (DNA): TGTGCCAGCAGCTTGGCGCGGACCCGCGATGGCTACACCTTC. It translates to CASSLARTRDGYTF.

The V gene is TRBV5-1, the J gene TRBJ2-7; 7 bases are a match to TRBD2. CDR3 length: 15 amino acids. The V and J ends lost 1 base and 4 bases, in that order; junction bases with no gene match: 8. The germline V gene encodes CDR1 SGHRS and CDR2 YFSETQ. CDR3 DNA sequence: TGCGCCAGCAGCTTGCAGGCCCTCGGGGGGTACGAGCAGTACTTC. The encoded protein is CASSLQALGGYEQYF.

The chain carries TRBV4-3 and TRBJ2-1, with D hard to call. CDR3 length equals 15 residues. Trimming shortened V by 1 base and J by 6 bases, and 13 bases separated the two germline ends. The germline gives CDR1 LGHNA, CDR2 YSLEER. The CDR3 is CASSQARLSINEQFF. CDR3 DNA: TGCGCCAGCAGCCAAGCCCGTCTTTCCATCAATGAGCAGTTCTTC.

V usage is TRBV7-3 and J usage is TRBJ2-7, with 13 bases fitting TRBD2. The CDR3 spans 15 residues. Trimming took 5 bases from V and 3 from J; bases not matched to a gene: 4. The germline CDR1 and CDR2 sequences are SGHTA and FQGTGA. CDR3: CASSLGTSGNYEQYF. The CDR3 DNA reads as TGTGCCAGCAGCCTCGGGACTAGCGGGAACTACGAGCAGTACTTC.

The J gene is TRBJ2-4, the V gene TRBV19; 7 bases fit TRBD1. This CDR3 region has 15 residues. Germline V CDR1 and CDR2: LNHDA, SQIVND (reference sequence). Germline trimming cut 5 bases from V and 2 bases from J; bases unmatched to any gene: 6. CDR3 bases: TGTGCCAGTAGTGCCCCGGGACAGACCAAAAACATTCAGTACTTC. It codes for CASSAPGQTKNIQYF.

The genes are TRBV6-1 and TRBJ2-1; 9 bases are a match to TRBD1. The CDR3 is 15 residues long. Trimming cost V 1 base and J 6 bases; bases outside gene matches: 4. Germline V gene data show CDR1 as MNHNS and CDR2 as SASEGT. CDR3 sequence (DNA): TGTGCCAGCAGTGAAGGGGGGACAGGGATCAATGAGCAGTTCTTC. Its translation: CASSEGGTGINEQFF.

V gene TRBV3-1 (or the pseudogene TRBV3-2) combines with J gene TRBJ2-3; 9 bases map to TRBD2. Trimming removed 6 bases from V and 0 bases from J; junction bases left unmatched: 4. The CDR3 extends over 15 amino acids. The germline gives CDR1 LGHDT, CDR2 YNNKEL (reference sequence). CDR3 nucleotides: TGTGCCAGCAGACTGACTAGCGGAAGCACAGATACGCAGTATTTT. It yields the protein CASRLTSGSTDTQYF.

The chain recombines TRBV5-4 with TRBJ1-6; 7 bases fit TRBD1. V dropped 4 bases and J dropped 7; count of bases not matched to a gene: 11. This CDR3 has 16 residues. Germline V gives CDR1 SGHNT, CDR2 YYREEE (reference sequence). The CDR3 sequence is CASSPTGGQVNSPLHF. In nucleotides, the CDR3 is TGTGCCAGCAGCCCCACGGGAGGACAGGTCAATTCACCCCTCCACTTT.

This clone was detected only once. The chain uses TRBV7-2 and TRBJ2-5; perhaps D is TRBD1 or TRBD2 (5 bases each). Trimming removed 3 bases at V and 2 bases at J, with 10 bases between. Germline CDR1 and CDR2: SGHTA and FQGNSA. There are 14 residues in the CDR3. The CDR3 sequence: CASSLGPIQETQYF. DNA of the CDR3: TGTGCCAGCAGCTTGGGACCGATTCAAGAGACCCAGTACTTC. Combining the CDR3 with reference TRBV7-2 and TRBJ2-5 gives the whole variable domain GAGVSQSPSNKVTEKGKDVELRCDPISGHTALYWYRQSLGQGLEFLIYFQGNSAPDKSGLPSDRFSAERTGGSVSTLTIQRTQQEDSAVYLCASSLGPIQETQYFGPGTRLLVL.

The chain carries TRBV4-3 and TRBJ1-2; TRBD1 might be the D (6 bases). V was pared by 0 bases and J by 3 bases, with 17 bases between. Per the germline V gene, CDR1 is LGHNA and CDR2 is YSLEER. CDR3 size: 17 residues. The CDR3: CASSQEYHRVSDYGYTF. The CDR3, as DNA: TGCGCCAGCAGCCAAGAGTATCACAGGGTTAGTGACTATGGCTACACCTTC.

This sequence joins TRBV5-1 and TRBJ2-2, with TRBD2 identical over 12 bases. The CDR3 runs 18 residues. CDR1 is SGHRS and CDR2 is YFSETQ in the germline V gene. The trim removed 5 bases at V and 4 bases at J, leaving 12 bases unmatched. The CDR3 coding sequence is TGCGCCAGCAGTTCAGTAGCGACTAGCGGGGGAAGCACCGGGGAGCTGTTTTTT. It encodes CASSSVATSGGSTGELFF.

The rearrangement links TRBV5-1 to TRBJ2-2; D possibly corresponds to TRBD1 (6 bases). Germline lookup yields CDR1 SGHRS and CDR2 YFSETQ. With 4 bases removed from V and 8 bases from J, the gap between germline ends came to 18 bases. The CDR3 totals 15 residues. The CDR3 loop reads CASSPQGGRSGELFF. Here the CDR3 DNA reads TGCGCCAGCAGCCCCCAAGGGGGTCGAAGTGGGGAGCTGTTTTTT.

The V and J genes are TRBV19 and TRBJ1-5; no firm D call. With 3 bases removed from V and 1 base from J, the gap between germline ends came to 10 bases. This CDR3 has 15 amino acids. The germline gives CDR1 LNHDA, CDR2 SQIVND (reference sequence). The CDR3 DNA reads TGTGCCAGTAGTATCCTCCTGGGCAGCAATCAGCCCCAGCATTTT. Amino acid sequence: CASSILLGSNQPQHF.

There are a few counts of this clone. The chain carries TRBV9 and TRBJ1-4; 8 bases agree with TRBD1. The germline gives CDR1 SGDLS, CDR2 YYNGEE. The CDR3 length is 14 residues. Unmatched junction bases numbered 3, after V lost 0 bases and J lost 8 bases. The CDR3, as DNA: TGTGCCAGCAGCGTAGGACAGGGGCCCGAAAAACTGTTTTTT. It yields the protein CASSVGQGPEKLFF.